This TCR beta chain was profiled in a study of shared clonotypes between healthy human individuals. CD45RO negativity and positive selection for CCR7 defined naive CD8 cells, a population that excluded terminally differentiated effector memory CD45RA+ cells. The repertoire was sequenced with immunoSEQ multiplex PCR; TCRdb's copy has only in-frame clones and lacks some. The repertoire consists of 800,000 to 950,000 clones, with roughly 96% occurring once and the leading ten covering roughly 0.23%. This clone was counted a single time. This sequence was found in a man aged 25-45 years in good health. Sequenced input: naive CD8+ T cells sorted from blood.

The CDR3 here is CASSQDPAYRPQHF. The CDR3 DNA is TGCGCCAGCAGCCAAGATCCAGCTTATCGGCCCCAGCATTTT. The chain recombines TRBV4-1 with TRBJ1-5; D gene ambiguous. CDR3 length: 14 amino acids. CDR1 and CDR2 from the germline V gene are MGHRA and YSYEKL. Trimming shortened V by 0 bases and J by 9 bases, and 12 bases separated the two germline ends.